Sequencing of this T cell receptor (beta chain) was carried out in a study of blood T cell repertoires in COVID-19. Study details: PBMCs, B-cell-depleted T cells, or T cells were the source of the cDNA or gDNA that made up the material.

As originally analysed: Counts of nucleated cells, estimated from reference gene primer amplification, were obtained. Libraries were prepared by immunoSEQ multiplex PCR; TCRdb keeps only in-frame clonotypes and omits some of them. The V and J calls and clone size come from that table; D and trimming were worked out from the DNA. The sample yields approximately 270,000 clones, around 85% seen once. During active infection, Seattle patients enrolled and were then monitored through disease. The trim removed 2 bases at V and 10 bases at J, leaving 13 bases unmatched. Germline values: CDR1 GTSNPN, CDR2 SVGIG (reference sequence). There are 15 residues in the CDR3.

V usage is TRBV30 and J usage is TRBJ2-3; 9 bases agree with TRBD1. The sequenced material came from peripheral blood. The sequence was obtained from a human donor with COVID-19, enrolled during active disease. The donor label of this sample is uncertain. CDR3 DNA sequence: TGTGCCTGGAGTACGGGGGGAGGGACAGGGACTTCGCAGTATTTT. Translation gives CAWSTGGGTGTSQYF.